This TCR beta chain derives from a study of T-cell memory formation after mild COVID-19. Regarding the study as a whole: Clonal second-wave expansions that peaked on day 37 had unconfirmed SARS-CoV-2 specificity. The study detected some responding clones in pre-infection memory, suggesting cross-reactive memory joined.

This clonotype has a handful of counts. Its specificity is unknown. This CDR3 is 14 amino acids long. Germline CDR1 MNHEY, CDR2 SVGEGT. V was shortened by 1 base and J by 2 bases, with 7 bases between the two germline ends. 5'RACE, which relied on constant-segment primers, yielded TCR alpha and TCR beta cDNA libraries carrying sample barcodes and UMIs. MiXCR was run by TCRdb on the 5' RACE reads, yielding one entry per CDR3 protein. The sample consists of about 400,000 distinct CDR3 sequences, around a quarter of them appearing once. Sequencing was done on a sample of PBMCs or a T cell subset sorted from them (not recorded which). The chain couples TRBV6-2 or TRBV6-3 to TRBJ2-3; D is unclear. The sequence derives from an adult woman who had mild COVID-19 (a few samples of this study predate the infection). Cell type and time point are not known. DNA of the CDR3: TGTGCCAGCAGTTACTGGACCTCCACAGATACGCAGTATTTT. The encoded protein is CASSYWTSTDTQYF.